This TCR beta chain was sequenced in a study of Ad26.COV2.S vaccination and SARS-CoV-2 variants. Looking at the study overall: Participants got Ad26.COV2.S intramuscularly, once or twice 56 days apart.

General study findings and limits: Reports say spike-specific CD8+ and CD4+ T cell responses covered substantial breadth after vaccination.

Note on this clone: What it binds is not known.

Profiled with immunoSEQ multiplex PCR; TCRdb holds only in-frame clones, not every one. In the table there are hundreds of thousands of clones, 70% to 90% of which are singletons. Treatment here: 15 to 20 received Ad26.COV2.S at low or high dose, single or two shots; several received placebo; per-sample allocation not given. It was on day 63 after the first vaccine or placebo injection that samples were taken. Ad26.COV2.S expressed prefusion-stabilized spike from the original Wuhan strain. Specimen: peripheral blood, collected in a trial of Ad26.COV2.S vaccine versus placebo. The TCR originated in a person between 18 and 60 years old who received the Ad26.COV2.S COVID-19 vaccine or a placebo.

The CDR3 DNA reads TGTGCTAGTGGTTTAGGGGGGTCTAGCTCCTACGAGCAGTACTTC. Translated, it gives CASGLGGSSSYEQYF. The V gene is TRBV12-5, the J gene TRBJ2-7; D might be TRBD1 or TRBD2, each matching 6 bases. From germline, CDR1 is LGHNT and CDR2 FRNRAP. V lost 3 bases and J 0 bases, leaving 12 bases between the germline ends. This CDR3 has 15 residues.